This TCR beta chain was retrieved from a study of OX40 agonist ivuxolimab in advanced cancers. Blood samples were obtained at baseline, cycle 4 day 1, and cycle 7 day 1. Study-wide points: CD4+ and CD8+ blood T cells expanded clonally by week 6 at 0.1 to 3.0 mg/kg.

The protocol was immunoSEQ multiplex PCR, while the TCRdb copy is restricted to in-frame clones and leaves out a portion. The sample has approximately 38,000 clones; about 83% are singletons. V shed 6 bases and J shed 2 bases, with 23 bases lying between them. The CDR3 extends over 18 amino acids. CDR1 and CDR2 from the germline V gene are WNHNN and SYGVQD (reference sequence). Points on this clone: What it binds is unknown.

The source was CD4+ or CD8+ T cells sorted from blood, collected in a trial of the OX40 agonist ivuxolimab. V and J are TRBV10-1 and TRBJ2-1, with a weak D call TRBD2 (6 bases). This TCR was recovered from an adult with an advanced solid tumor such as melanoma, head and neck, liver or kidney cancer. CDR3 sequence reads: CASSPARRGSGAYNEQFF. In DNA form, the CDR3 reads TGCGCCAGCAGCCCAGCCCGGCGAGGTAGCGGAGCCTACAATGAGCAGTTCTTC.